The T cell receptor (beta chain) under discussion was sequenced for a study of technical replicates of blood from a handful of donors. The germline V gene encodes CDR1 MNHNY and CDR2 SVGAGI (reference sequence). The CDR3 covers 13 residues. The V gene lost 3 bases and the J gene lost 6 bases, with 11 bases spanning the gap. Sequenced by immunoSEQ multiplex PCR; TCRdb stores in-frame clones only, minus some. The sample includes some 11,000 clones, around 94% of them seen just once. The sample taken for sequencing was PBMCs. This TCR was recovered from a human donor in good health. The V gene is TRBV6-6, the J gene TRBJ1-1, with D possibly being TRBD1 (6 bases). In DNA, the CDR3 is TGTGCCAGCAGTTATCAGGGGTTGGCTGAAGCTTTCTTT. As protein: CASSYQGLAEAFF.